The next 2 T cell receptor beta chains were all read from a single sample in a study of PD-L1 blockade in urothelial cancer. Documented time point: pretreatment peripheral blood. Profiling relied on immunoSEQ multiplex PCR, and the TCRdb table lists in-frame clones only, not all of them. Of more than 55,000 clones listed, 81% were seen once; the top ten hold 5.7%. The specimen comprised PBMCs, sampled around atezolizumab (anti-PD-L1) treatment. The source is a man in his 70s with urothelial cancer.

This chain uses TRBV10-3 with TRBJ2-2; 10 nucleotides agree with TRBD1. This CDR3 comprises 15 residues. Germline values: CDR1 ENHRY, CDR2 SYGVKD. Trimming removed 5 bases from V and 3 bases from J; junction bases left unmatched: 3. The CDR3 bases are TGTGCCATCAGTACCGGGACAGGGGACACCGGGGAGCTGTTTTTT. It is translated as CAISTGTGDTGELFF.

The V and J genes are TRBV6-5 and TRBJ1-2; D uncertain. The germline V and J ends were trimmed by 7 bases and 4 bases, with 13 bases remaining between them. This CDR3 has 13 residues. Looked up from germline, CDR1 is MNHEY and CDR2 is SVGAGI. CDR3 in amino acids: CASTPRGGYGYTF. The CDR3 DNA reads TGTGCCAGCACCCCTCGCGGAGGCTATGGCTACACCTTC.